Following are 7 T cell receptor beta chains from one sample sequenced in a study of blood T cell repertoires in COVID-19. Assay used: immunoSEQ multiplex PCR; TCRdb lists only in-frame clones, some missing. The sample lists 120,000 or so clones, around 79% occurring once. The sample was peripheral blood. These receptors were obtained from a man between 65 and 85 years old with acute or convalescent COVID-19.

The rearrangement links TRBV24-1 to TRBJ2-1; TRBD1 matches 7 bases. This CDR3 is built from 15 residues. V gave up 1 base and J gave up 2 bases; unmatched junction bases: 1. Germline CDR1 is KGHDR and CDR2 is SFDVKD. In DNA, the CDR3 is TGTGCCACCAGTGATTTACAGGGGCCCTACAATGAGCAGTTCTTC. Encoded protein: CATSDLQGPYNEQFF.

This clone has a handful of counts. J is TRBJ2-7 and V is TRBV9; TRBD2 matches 7 bases. Germline CDR1 is SGDLS and CDR2 is YYNGEE. Trimming took 4 bases from V and 4 from J; bases not matched to a gene: 5. This CDR3 is built from 13 residues. CDR3 sequence: CASSLGTTYEQYF. As DNA, the CDR3 is TGTGCCAGCAGCCTCGGGACTACTTACGAGCAGTACTTC. Combining the CDR3 with reference TRBV9 and TRBJ2-7 gives the whole variable domain DSGVTQTPKHLITATGQRVTLRCSPRSGDLSVYWYQQSLDQGLQFLIQYYNGEERAKGNILERFSAQQFPDLHSELNLSSLELGDSALYFCASSLGTTYEQYFGPGTRLTVT.

The chain joins TRBV30 to TRBJ1-1; 11 nucleotides line up with TRBD1. With V trimmed by 2 bases and J by 5 bases, 19 bases remained unmatched. The germline V gene has CDR1 GTSNPN and CDR2 SVGIG (reference sequence). The CDR3 runs 19 residues. CDR3: CAWSPYSPRDRGKGTEAFF. The CDR3 DNA is TGTGCCTGGAGTCCATACTCCCCCCGGGACAGGGGGAAAGGTACTGAAGCTTTCTTT. Combining the CDR3 with reference TRBV30 and TRBJ1-1 gives the whole variable domain SQTIHQWPATLVQPVGSPLSLECTVEGTSNPNLYWYRQAAGRGLQLLFYSVGIGQISSEVPQNLSASRPQDRQFILSSKKLLLSDSGFYLCAWSPYSPRDRGKGTEAFFGQGTRLTVV.

This rearrangement joins TRBV6-2 or TRBV6-3 to TRBJ1-2; D is possibly TRBD1 (6 bases). In germline, CDR1 is MNHEY, CDR2 SVGEGT. This CDR3 contains 14 residues. With 6 bases removed from V and 2 bases from J, the gap between germline ends came to 13 bases. The CDR3 protein is CASSSRTGNYGYTF. The CDR3 coding sequence is TGTGCCAGCAGCTCCCGAACAGGGAACTATGGCTACACCTTC.

By share of the sample, this clone is medium-sized. The chain carries TRBV9 and TRBJ2-7; 8 positions match TRBD2. V shed 3 bases and J 7 bases; nucleotides not matched to a gene: 12. The germline gives CDR1 SGDLS, CDR2 YYNGEE. The CDR3 loop spans 15 amino acids. In DNA form, the CDR3 reads TGTGCCAGCAGCGACTCGCAAGCGGGGGTAAGTGAGCAGTACTTC. Amino acids: CASSDSQAGVSEQYF.

The chain recombines TRBV9 with TRBJ1-2; 7 bases are shared with TRBD1. Per the germline V gene, CDR1 is SGDLS and CDR2 is YYNGEE. Unmatched junction bases numbered 10, after V lost 2 bases and J lost 0 bases. The CDR3 has 17 amino acids. The DNA for the CDR3 is TGTGCCAGCAGCGTGATTGGGACAGCCATCGCTAACTATGGCTACACCTTC. As protein: CASSVIGTAIANYGYTF.

This chain joins TRBV7-2 and TRBJ1-1, with D possibly being TRBD1 (6 bases). Germline loops: CDR1 SGHTA, CDR2 FQGNSA. The CDR3 has 16 residues. The V end was cut by 2 bases, the J end by 5 bases, with 18 bases between. The CDR3 region has the DNA TGTGCCAGCAGCTTACTCTCGGGGGGCGCCGGGACTGAAGCTTTCTTT. Encoded protein: CASSLLSGGAGTEAFF. The variable domain in full, completed from reference TRBV7-2 and TRBJ1-1, reads GAGVSQSPSNKVTEKGKDVELRCDPISGHTALYWYRQSLGQGLEFLIYFQGNSAPDKSGLPSDRFSAERTGGSVSTLTIQRTQQEDSAVYLCASSLLSGGAGTEAFFGQGTRLTVV.